Listed here are 10 T cell receptor beta chains from one sample, sequenced in a study of blood T cell repertoires in COVID-19 (dated by TCRdb to 2019 to 2021). Library preparation was by the immunoSEQ multiplex PCR assay. TCRdb carries this immuneACCESS record with in-frame sequences only. Its versions omit some clonotypes, under half of them owing to an unresolved V gene in the studies checked, with the rest unexplained. Here the sample has approximately 280,000 clones; approximately 90% occur a single time. Of the sample, about 4.6% is held by the ten largest clones. The sequencing sample was made of peripheral blood. The receptors here all came from a man between 35 and 55 years old with acute or convalescent COVID-19.

The V call is TRBV6-5, the J call TRBJ2-7, with D unresolved. The CDR3 sequence is 12 residues long. The germline V gene encodes CDR1 MNHEY and CDR2 SVGAGI. The V and J ends lost 6 bases and 3 bases respectively, with 9 bases between them. Here the CDR3 reads CASRGDVYEQYF. CDR3 nucleotide sequence: TGTGCCAGCAGGGGCGATGTCTACGAGCAGTACTTC.

This chain uses TRBV6-2 or TRBV6-3 with TRBJ2-7; 7 bases line up with TRBD2. V lost 0 bases, J lost 6 bases, and 8 bases stayed unmatched. The CDR3 consists of 15 residues. From germline, CDR1 is MNHEY and CDR2 SVGEGT. CDR3 DNA sequence: TGTGCCAGCAGTTACTCGTCCAGCGGGGCGGGCGAGCAGTACTTC. This encodes CASSYSSSGAGEQYF.

The CDR3 DNA sequence: TGTGCCAGCAGCCCTGGGACAGGGGGATCGACTGGAAACACCATATATTTT. Translated: CASSPGTGGSTGNTIYF. This chain connects TRBV5-6 to TRBJ1-3; 11 bases map to TRBD1. The germline V gene has CDR1 SGHDT and CDR2 YYEEEE. The CDR3 loop spans 17 amino acids. J was trimmed by 2 bases and V by 4 bases; bases with no gene match: 8.

This clone appeared a single time. The chain uses TRBV9 and TRBJ2-1, with a tentative D call TRBD1 (5 bases). V was clipped by 6 bases and J by 3 bases, with 10 bases between them. From germline, CDR1 is SGDLS and CDR2 YYNGEE. This CDR3 is 13 amino acids long. The CDR3 DNA reads TGTGCCAGCACCTCTCAGGGCTACAATGAGCAGTTCTTC. It encodes CASTSQGYNEQFF.

The rearrangement uses TRBV6-1 and TRBJ1-2, with TRBD1 matching 7 bases. CDR1 and CDR2 (germline): MNHNS, SASEGT. CDR3 length: 16 residues. The V gene end was trimmed by 3 bases and the J gene end by 5 bases; junction bases not matched to a gene: 12. CDR3 bases: TGTGCCAGCAGTGAGAGAGGGGACAGCCACTTATATGGCTACACCTTC. This sequence encodes CASSERGDSHLYGYTF.

J is TRBJ1-2 and V is TRBV9, with 7 positions matching TRBD1. With V trimmed by 0 bases and J by 5 bases, 7 bases remained unmatched. The CDR3 consists of 15 residues. The germline CDR1 and CDR2 sequences are SGDLS and YYNGEE. This CDR3 is CASSVEAGGLYGYTF. Written as DNA, the CDR3 is TGTGCCAGCAGCGTAGAGGCAGGGGGGTTGTATGGCTACACCTTC.

This chain links TRBV23-1 with TRBJ2-7; 10 bases align to TRBD1. TRBV23-1 is sorted into the ORF group, with uncertain function. With 6 bases clipped from V and 2 bases from J, the junction kept 7 bases outside the gene matches. This CDR3 is 15 amino acids long. The CDR3 here is CASSRLGTGAYEQYF. Written as DNA, the CDR3 is TGCGCCAGCAGCCGCCTCGGGACAGGGGCCTACGAGCAGTACTTC.

In its sample, this clone was seen once. The V gene is TRBV24-1, the J gene TRBJ2-1; no reliable D call. Trimming stripped 6 bases from V and 0 bases from J, with 8 bases between. This CDR3 contains 14 residues. The germline gives CDR1 KGHDR, CDR2 SFDVKD. The CDR3 loop is CATSSSGSYNEQFF. As DNA, the CDR3 is TGTGCCACCAGTTCGTCGGGCTCCTACAATGAGCAGTTCTTC.

The rearrangement joins TRBV12-5 to TRBJ1-1; 9 bases are a match to TRBD1. Germline V gene sequence: CDR1 LGHNT, CDR2 FRNRAP. The V and J ends lost 8 bases and 4 bases, in that order; junction bases with no gene match: 17. The CDR3 extends over 17 amino acids. CDR3 region: CASQRGLGGQGGTEAFF. The DNA of the CDR3 is TGTGCTAGTCAGAGGGGACTAGGGGGACAGGGAGGCACTGAAGCTTTCTTT.

V and J are TRBV27 and TRBJ1-5; D remains ambiguous. V shed 3 bases and J shed 5 bases, with 8 bases lying between them. The CDR3 has 13 amino acids. CDR1 MNHEY and CDR2 SMNVEV come from the germline V gene (reference sequence). CDR3 nucleotide sequence: TGTGCCAGCAGTTTCCGACTAGATCAGCCCCAGCATTTT. Its protein product is CASSFRLDQPQHF.